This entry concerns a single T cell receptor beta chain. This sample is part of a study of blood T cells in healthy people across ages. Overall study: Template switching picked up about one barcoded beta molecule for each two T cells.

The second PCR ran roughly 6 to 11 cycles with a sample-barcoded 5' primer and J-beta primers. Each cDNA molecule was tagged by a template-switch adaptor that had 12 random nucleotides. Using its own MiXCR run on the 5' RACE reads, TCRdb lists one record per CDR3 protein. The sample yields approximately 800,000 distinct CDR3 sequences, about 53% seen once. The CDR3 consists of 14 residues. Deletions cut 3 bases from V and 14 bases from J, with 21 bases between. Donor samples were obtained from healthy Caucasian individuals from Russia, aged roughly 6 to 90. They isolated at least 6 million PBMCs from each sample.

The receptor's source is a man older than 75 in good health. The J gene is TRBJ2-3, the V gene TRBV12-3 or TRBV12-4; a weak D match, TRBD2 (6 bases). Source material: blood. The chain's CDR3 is CASSLGQPGRYAYF. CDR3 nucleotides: TGTGCCAGCAGTTTGGGGCAGCCCGGGAGATACGCGTATTTT.